This T cell receptor beta chain was documented in a study of blood T cell repertoires in COVID-19. Study-wide background: Researchers got acute and convalescent COVID-19 samples from the United States, Italy and Spain. T cells, B-cell-depleted T cells, or PBMCs supplied cDNA or gDNA.

Assay used: immunoSEQ multiplex PCR; TCRdb lists only in-frame clones, some missing. Altogether some 240,000 clones are present, around 90% being singletons, with the ten largest covering about 2%. This clone was recorded only once. The source is a woman aged 60-70 years with COVID-19, enrolled during active disease. Sequencing used peripheral blood.

The CDR3 DNA reads TGTGCCAGCAGCTTAGATTTAACAGGTCCGAACACCGGGGAGCTGTTTTTT. Its protein product is CASSLDLTGPNTGELFF. The J gene is TRBJ2-2, the V gene TRBV11-2, with D maybe TRBD1 (5 bases). The CDR3 runs to 17 residues. V was trimmed by 0 bases and J by 0 bases, leaving 11 bases between them. The germline gives CDR1 SGHAT, CDR2 FQNNGV.